The present entry profiles one T cell receptor beta chain with its context. This sample was taken from a study of CD8 T cells in Susac syndrome. Across the study: When blood was collected, patients with Susac syndrome were therapy-naive, were taking corticosteroids, or were receiving intravenous immunoglobulin alone.

After extraction with the RNeasy kit, 0.5 to 1 ug of the RNA was reverse transcribed using random hexamers. Multiplex immunoSEQ PCR targeted 54 Vbeta and 13 Jbeta TCR beta segments. TCRdb re-called the immunoSEQ multiplex PCR reads with MiXCR, one entry per CDR3 protein. Of some 210,000 distinct CDR3 sequences listed, approximately 94% are singletons. CD8+ and CD4+ T cells from blood underwent TCR beta sequencing, which was carried out in a high-throughput format. Through negative isolation, CD4+ and CD8+ T cells were obtained, while TEMRA cells were enriched using FACS. The CDR3 is 13 amino acids. V shed 4 bases, J shed 6 bases, and the junction held 3 bases outside the gene matches. CDR1 and CDR2 from the germline V gene are SQVTM and ANQGSEA.

V is TRBV29-1 and J is TRBJ1-4, with 9 bases aligning to TRBD1. Specimen: CD4+ T cells from PBMCs. This clonotype was sampled from a human donor with Susac syndrome. The CDR3 reads CSVAGTGHEKLFF. CDR3 coding DNA: TGCAGCGTTGCCGGGACAGGGCATGAAAAACTGTTTTTT.